A single sample is the source of the 25 T cell receptor beta chains below, sequenced in a study of immune evolution from preneoplasia to lung adenocarcinoma. Clones were read by immunoSEQ multiplex PCR, and TCRdb kept only the in-frame ones, dropping some. The table lists roughly 40,000 clones, 74% of them singletons. Sequenced sample: FFPE invasive lung adenocarcinoma tissue. All receptors come from a person in their sixties with lung adenocarcinoma.

The chain combines TRBV25-1 with TRBJ1-2; D uncertain. Per germline, CDR1 MGHDK and CDR2 SYGVNS. V dropped 2 bases and J dropped 4 bases, with 8 bases sitting between them. The length of the CDR3 is 13 residues. The CDR3 DNA follows: TGTGCCAGCAGTGAAAGCCCACTCTATGGCTACACCTTC. Translated, it gives CASSESPLYGYTF.

The genes are TRBV5-1 and TRBJ2-1, with TRBD2 matching over 8 bases. This CDR3 has 16 residues. From germline, CDR1 is SGHRS and CDR2 YFSETQ. The V and J ends lost 4 bases and 5 bases, in that order; junction bases with no gene match: 11. The CDR3 DNA sequence: TGCGCCAGCAGCCCCGCGGGGGGCGTTGTCAACAATGAGCAGTTCTTC. Its protein product is CASSPAGGVVNNEQFF.

This clone is medium-sized within its sample. This chain uses TRBV6-5 with TRBJ1-1; 8 nucleotides agree with TRBD1. CDR3 size: 15 residues. Trimming removed 5 bases from V and 6 bases from J; junction bases left unmatched: 11. Germline V gives CDR1 MNHEY, CDR2 SVGAGI. The CDR3 region is CASSPEYRGAAEAFF. Written as DNA, the CDR3 is TGTGCCAGCAGTCCAGAGTACAGGGGGGCTGCTGAAGCTTTCTTT.

This clone is a singleton in its sample. The chain is built from TRBV18 and TRBJ2-2; D is ambiguous. The CDR3 spans 16 residues. V lost 2 bases, J lost 1 base, and 11 bases lay in between. Per germline, CDR1 KGHSH and CDR2 LQKENI. The chain's CDR3 is CASSPSVSLNTGELFF. In nucleotides, the CDR3 is TGTGCCAGCTCACCAAGCGTCTCCCTGAACACCGGGGAGCTGTTTTTT. Full variable domain (missing parts from reference TRBV18 and TRBJ2-2): NAGVMQNPRHLVRRRGQEARLRCSPMKGHSHVYWYRQLPEEGLKFMVYLQKENIIDESGMPKERFSAEFPKEGPSILRIQQVVRGDSAAYFCASSPSVSLNTGELFFGEGSRLTVL.

This chain connects TRBV7-9 to TRBJ2-3; the D gene could be TRBD1 or TRBD2 (5 bases each). Germline CDR1 SEHNR, CDR2 FQNEAQ (reference sequence). With 5 bases removed from V and 8 bases from J, the gap between germline ends came to 8 bases. This CDR3 has 11 residues. Here the CDR3 reads CASSRDLTQYF. CDR3 DNA: TGTGCCAGCAGCCGGGACCTTACGCAGTATTTT.

This clone was counted a few times. This chain uses TRBV28 with TRBJ1-2; possibly TRBD1 for D (6 bases). The CDR3 contains 15 residues. Trimming removed 10 bases from V and 7 bases from J, with 25 bases in between. CDR1 is MDHEN, CDR2 SYDVKM, per germline. CDR3 nucleotides: TGTGCCACCGATAGACCAGGGGCGACGGGTTTTGGCTACACCTTC. Residues: CATDRPGATGFGYTF.

This chain connects TRBV5-6 to TRBJ1-2, with a possible D match to TRBD1 (6 bases). V was clipped by 4 bases and J by 6 bases, with 19 bases between them. There are 15 residues in the CDR3. In germline, CDR1 is SGHDT, CDR2 YYEEEE. The CDR3 region is CASSPVYQGTHGYTF. The CDR3 bases are TGTGCCAGCAGCCCGGTTTACCAGGGGACCCATGGCTACACCTTC.

This rearrangement joins TRBV9 to TRBJ2-1; TRBD1 aligns across 7 bases. V lost 2 bases and J lost 13; bases outside the gene matches: 12. The CDR3 runs 14 residues. Looked up from germline, CDR1 is SGDLS and CDR2 is YYNGEE. Here the CDR3 reads CASSVITGVSTQFF. The CDR3, as DNA: TGTGCCAGCAGCGTGATCACAGGGGTTTCAACTCAGTTCTTC. The full variable domain, in which reference TRBV9 and TRBJ2-1 provide the parts outside the CDR3, is DSGVTQTPKHLITATGQRVTLRCSPRSGDLSVYWYQQSLDQGLQFLIQYYNGEERAKGNILERFSAQQFPDLHSELNLSSLELGDSALYFCASSVITGVSTQFFGPGTRLTVL.

CDR3 sequence (DNA): TGTGCCAGTAGCCTTGTGGGGACAGGGGGTAGCAATCAGCCCCAGCATTTT. It is translated as CASSLVGTGGSNQPQHF. The rearrangement joins TRBV19 to TRBJ1-5; 11 bases line up with TRBD1. There are 17 residues in the CDR3. Germline values: CDR1 LNHDA, CDR2 SQIVND (reference sequence). Germline trimming cut 6 bases from V and 0 bases from J; bases unmatched to any gene: 7. Full variable domain (rest looked up from reference TRBV19 and TRBJ1-5): DGGITQSPKYLFRKEGQNVTLSCEQNLNHDAMYWYRQDPGQGLRLIYYSQIVNDFQKGDIAEGYSVSREKKESFPLTVTSAQKNPTAFYLCASSLVGTGGSNQPQHFGDGTRLSIL.

The chain joins TRBV18 to TRBJ2-1; TRBD2 matches 9 bases. The V and J ends lost 2 bases and 2 bases, in that order; junction bases with no gene match: 4. Per the germline V gene, CDR1 is KGHSH and CDR2 is LQKENI. There are 16 residues in the CDR3. CDR3 nucleotide sequence: TGTGCCAGCTCACCAAACGCGGGAGGGGCCTACAATGAGCAGTTCTTC. Protein sequence: CASSPNAGGAYNEQFF.

This rearrangement joins TRBV5-1 to TRBJ2-1, with 8 bases aligning to TRBD2. CDR3 size: 17 residues. Germline loops: CDR1 SGHRS, CDR2 YFSETQ. The V gene end was trimmed by 2 bases and the J gene end by 5 bases; junction bases not matched to a gene: 12. This CDR3 is CASSLNAPIAGNNEQFF. For the CDR3, the DNA is TGCGCCAGCAGCTTAAATGCGCCGATAGCGGGGAACAATGAGCAGTTCTTC.

The chain couples TRBV7-2 to TRBJ2-1, with 7 bases lining up with TRBD2. V lost 4 bases to trimming and J lost 7 bases; unmatched junction nucleotides: 10. The CDR3 spans 15 residues. The V gene's germline CDR1 is SGHTA and CDR2 FQGNSA. The CDR3 spells CASSSSGIGGNEQFF. The CDR3 DNA reads as TGTGCCAGCAGCTCGAGCGGGATTGGAGGGAATGAGCAGTTCTTC.

The chain has TRBV12-5 and TRBJ1-2, with D possibly being TRBD1 (6 bases). Germline V gene sequence: CDR1 LGHNT, CDR2 FRNRAP. This CDR3 contains 16 residues. V dropped 0 bases and J dropped 7 bases, with 18 bases sitting between them. The CDR3 region is CASGLVTIGGLRGYTF. DNA of the CDR3: TGTGCTAGTGGTTTGGTAACCATCGGGGGGCTACGTGGCTACACCTTC.

This clone turned up a few times. The chain is built from TRBV5-1 and TRBJ1-1; weak D call: TRBD1 (6 bases). The CDR3 consists of 16 residues. Germline V gene lookup returns CDR1 SGHRS and CDR2 YFSETQ. Trimming left V 3 bases short and J 0 bases short, with 15 bases between. CDR3 protein: CASSSQTGAMNTEAFF. The CDR3, as DNA: TGCGCCAGCAGCTCCCAGACAGGAGCCATGAACACTGAAGCTTTCTTT.

The rearrangement links TRBV19 to TRBJ2-7, with TRBD2 matching over 10 bases. The ends lost 8 bases at V and 7 bases at J; junction bases unmatched: 11. The CDR3 covers 14 residues. Germline CDR1 and CDR2: LNHDA and SQIVND (reference sequence). The CDR3 DNA follows: TGTGCCAGTTCAGCGGGAGGGCCTGTAGGAGAGCAGTACTTC. It translates to CASSAGGPVGEQYF.

The chain is built from TRBV5-8 and TRBJ2-2; D is tentatively TRBD1 or TRBD2 (5 bases each). This CDR3 has 14 amino acids. The germline gives CDR1 SGHTS, CDR2 YDEGEE. Trimming stripped 4 bases from V and 4 bases from J, with 11 bases between. CDR3 DNA sequence: TGTGCCAGCAGCAAGGGACGTTTCACCGGGGAGCTGTTTTTT. Translation: CASSKGRFTGELFF.

The rearrangement joins TRBV7-2 to TRBJ2-2; D possibly corresponds to TRBD1 (6 bases). The V end lost 3 bases, the J end lost 5 bases, and 7 bases lay between the germline ends. CDR3 length: 13 residues. CDR1 is SGHTA, CDR2 FQGNSA, per germline. CDR3 nucleotide sequence: TGTGCCAGCAGCTTTGGACAGACCGGGGAGCTGTTTTTT. Translating gives CASSFGQTGELFF.

The rearrangement uses TRBV29-1 and TRBJ2-6; no reliable D call. Trimming cost V 6 bases and J 0 bases, with 9 bases left between them. This CDR3 is 14 amino acids long. Per the germline V gene, CDR1 is SQVTM and CDR2 is ANQGSEA. The CDR3 reads CSVRSGSGANVLTF. In nucleotides, the CDR3 is TGCAGCGTCAGGTCGGGCTCTGGGGCCAACGTCCTGACTTTC.

This clone was seen only once. The rearrangement uses TRBV18 and TRBJ1-4; 7 nucleotides agree with TRBD1. V shed 3 bases, J shed 7 bases, and the junction held 5 bases outside the gene matches. In germline, CDR1 is KGHSH, CDR2 LQKENI. CDR3 length: 14 residues. Written as DNA, the CDR3 is TGTGCCAGCTCACCGGCGACAGGGAGTGAAAAACTGTTTTTT. Translating it yields CASSPATGSEKLFF.

The V call is TRBV5-4, the J call TRBJ2-1; 9 bases agree with TRBD1. CDR1 is SGHNT and CDR2 is YYREEE in the germline V gene (reference sequence). V lost 0 bases, J lost 7 bases, and 5 bases stayed unmatched. CDR3 size: 15 residues. This chain's CDR3 is CASSLGGQGRNEQFF. CDR3 coding DNA: TGTGCCAGCAGCTTGGGGGGACAGGGTCGGAATGAGCAGTTCTTC.

The chain recombines TRBV5-6 with TRBJ2-1, with D possibly matching TRBD1 (5 bases). V lost 4 bases and J lost 4, with 15 bases in between. The CDR3 length is 15 residues. The V gene's germline CDR1 is SGHDT and CDR2 YYEEEE. DNA for the CDR3: TGTGCCAGCAGCGAAAGGGGCAGACCATACAATGAGCAGTTCTTC. This gives the protein CASSERGRPYNEQFF.

The chain couples TRBV5-1 to TRBJ2-2; 11 bases line up with TRBD2. V gave up 0 bases and J gave up 1 base; unmatched junction bases: 5. This CDR3 spans 18 amino acids. CDR1 SGHRS and CDR2 YFSETQ come from the germline V gene. In DNA form, the CDR3 reads TGCGCCAGCAGCTTGGTTCTTGGGACTAGCGGGAACACCGGGGAGCTGTTTTTT. Translated: CASSLVLGTSGNTGELFF.

V is TRBV7-8 and J is TRBJ1-4; maybe TRBD1 (6 bases). CDR1 is SGHVS and CDR2 is FQNEAQ in the germline V gene. V was cut by 1 base and J by 10 bases, with 10 bases left in between. The CDR3 loop spans 13 amino acids. CDR3 in amino acids: CASSLGGRGKLFF. The CDR3 DNA follows: TGTGCCAGCAGCTTAGGGGGGCGGGGAAAACTGTTTTTT.

V is TRBV7-2 and J is TRBJ2-7; possibly TRBD2 for D (5 bases). Trimming shortened V by 1 base and J by 2 bases, and 12 bases separated the two germline ends. This CDR3 is built from 15 residues. Germline loops: CDR1 SGHTA, CDR2 FQGNSA. CDR3 sequence (DNA): TGTGCCAGCAGCTTAGTTAACGACGGGACCTACGAGCAGTACTTC. Encoded protein: CASSLVNDGTYEQYF.

The chain combines TRBV6-5 with TRBJ1-1; TRBD1 is a possible D gene (6 bases). The V and J ends lost 7 bases and 4 bases respectively, with 13 bases between them. From germline, CDR1 is MNHEY and CDR2 SVGAGI. The CDR3 is made up of 13 amino acids. Here the CDR3 DNA reads TGTGCCAGCAACCATCAGGGGACCACTGAAGCTTTCTTT. Its translation: CASNHQGTTEAFF.